This TCR beta chain was sequenced during a study of CD8 T cells in ankylosing spondylitis. TCRdb independently ran MiXCR on the 5' RACE reads; one entry per CDR3 protein. This table has about 140,000 distinct CDR3 sequences, roughly 8.4% appearing once. Per the germline V gene, CDR1 is KGHSH and CDR2 is LQKENI. V lost 3 bases and J lost 4, with 7 bases in between. The CDR3 totals 14 residues. In its sample, this clonotype was seen many times. Its antigen is undetermined. Study results and caveats: Roughly eight highly homologous variants made up a TCR beta motif that seemed to typify ankylosing spondylitis blood.

The chain employs TRBV18 and TRBJ1-6, with D possibly being TRBD1 (5 bases). The receptor was derived from a male donor with ankylosing spondylitis. Source material: synovial fluid, either unsorted or a sorted T cell fraction (not recorded which). CDR3: CASSPTVYNSPLHF. CDR3 nucleotides: TGTGCCAGCTCACCGACAGTTTATAATTCACCCCTCCACTTT.